The rows below give T cell receptor beta chains drawn from one sample of a study of blood T cell repertoires in COVID-19. The protocol was immunoSEQ multiplex PCR, while the TCRdb copy is restricted to in-frame clones and leaves out a portion. Among around 250,000 clones listed, less than 85% were seen once. Input material: peripheral blood. Receptors were obtained from a woman between 18 and 29 years old with acute or convalescent COVID-19. CDR3s include the opening cysteine and the closing phenylalanine or tryptophan. D genes are given only for firm matches. Not every row has a clone size; where given, it reads once, few, many or a size class.

d_call,clone_size,v_call,j_call,cdr3_nt,cdr3_aa
.,.,TRBV18,TRBJ2-5,TGTGCCAGCTCACCGGGACAACAAGAGACCCAGTACTTC,CASSPGQQETQYF
TRBD2,.,TRBV13,TRBJ2-5,TGTGCCAGCAGCCCGGGACTAGCGGGACCCGAGACCCAGTACTTC,CASSPGLAGPETQYF
TRBD1,.,TRBV6-5,TRBJ2-1,TGTGCCAGCAGTTGGGGGACAGGGGCTACCTACAATGAGCAGTTCTTC,CASSWGTGATYNEQFF
.,.,TRBV7-2,TRBJ1-6,TGTGCCAGCAGCCCCCCGTTTAGTTCACCCCTCCACTTT,CASSPPFSSPLHF
.,.,TRBV11-3,TRBJ2-1,TGTGCCAGCAGCCCTCGGGACTCCACCTACAATGAGCAGTTCTTC,CASSPRDSTYNEQFF
TRBD1,.,TRBV4-3,TRBJ1-2,TGCGCCAGCAGCCAAGAGTCGGGGGACAGGGGGCTCTTTGGCTACACCTTC,CASSQESGDRGLFGYTF
.,.,TRBV28,TRBJ1-1,TGTGCCAGCTCACAGGGCGAGCGGAACACTGAAGCTTTCTTT,CASSQGERNTEAFF
.,.,TRBV19,TRBJ1-2,TGTGCCAGTAGTATGCACGGGACTCCCAATGGCTACACCTTC,CASSMHGTPNGYTF
.,.,TRBV5-1,TRBJ2-3,TGCGCCAGCAGCTACCAGACAAGCTCCGGCACAGATACGCAGTATTTT,CASSYQTSSGTDTQYF
TRBD2,.,TRBV14,TRBJ2-1,TGTGCCAGCAGCCAAACTTTGGGGGAGGGCCCGGATGAGCAGTTCTTC,CASSQTLGEGPDEQFF
.,.,TRBV19,TRBJ1-4,TGTGCCAGTAGTATAGCGGGGTCAACTAATGAAAAACTGTTTTTT,CASSIAGSTNEKLFF
.,once,TRBV2,TRBJ2-1,TGTGCCAGCAGTGATGGGGGCCATGAGCAGTTCTTC,CASSDGGHEQFF
TRBD1,.,TRBV7-9,TRBJ1-1,TGTGCCAGCAGCTTTGCCCCCGGGACAGCTTACACTGAAGCTTTCTTT,CASSFAPGTAYTEAFF
.,.,TRBV28,TRBJ1-1,TGTGCCAGCAGTTTTCCTAGCAGGAACACTGAAGCTTTCTTT,CASSFPSRNTEAFF
.,once,TRBV24-1,TRBJ2-1,TGTGCCACCAGTGATGCCTCTGGGGTGGGGGGCTCCTACAATGAGCAGTTCTTC,CATSDASGVGGSYNEQFF
TRBD2,.,TRBV18,TRBJ2-1,TGTGCCAGCTCACCAAGGACTAGCGGAGGACGCTCCTACAATGAGCAGTTCTTC,CASSPRTSGGRSYNEQFF
TRBD2,.,TRBV7-2,TRBJ2-3,TGTGCCAGCAGCCCGAGCGGGGAGGCGAGGGATACGCAGTATTTT,CASSPSGEARDTQYF
TRBD2,.,TRBV24-1,TRBJ2-3,TGTGCCACCAGTGACCCGGGGAGGGCCGAAGATACGCAGTATTTT,CATSDPGRAEDTQYF
TRBD1,.,TRBV29-1,TRBJ1-1,TGCAGCGGGGCCAGGGGGCGTACTGAAGCTTTCTTT,CSGARGRTEAFF
.,.,TRBV28,TRBJ1-2,TGTGCCAGCAGTTTCCTACAGGGAACCTATGGCTACACCTTC,CASSFLQGTYGYTF
.,.,TRBV10-3,TRBJ2-5,TGTGCCATCAGGAACAGGGACCAAGAGACCCAGTACTTC,CAIRNRDQETQYF
.,.,TRBV4-1,TRBJ2-7,TGCGCCAGCAGCCAAGAATGGGCCTCCTACGAGCAGTACTTC,CASSQEWASYEQYF
TRBD1,.,TRBV3-1/TRBV3-2,TRBJ1-5,TGTGCCAGCAGCCAAGATGACAGGGTCGCTCAGCCCCAGCATTTT,CASSQDDRVAQPQHF
.,.,TRBV4-3,TRBJ2-5,TGCGCCAGCAGCCAAGGTGGGGCAGGGGTGGAGACCCAGTACTTC,CASSQGGAGVETQYF
TRBD2,.,TRBV7-8,TRBJ2-7,TGTGCCAGCAGCTTAGCGGGCCTAAGAAGGCGGGAGGGATTCTACGAGCAGTACTTC,CASSLAGLRRREGFYEQYF
.,.,TRBV7-6,TRBJ1-1,TGTGCCAGCAGCCCGGGGGGTGAAGCTTTCTTT,CASSPGGEAFF
.,.,TRBV6-4,TRBJ1-2,TGTGCCAGCAGTGACTCGAGGTCTGGGCGCAGGGTTGGCTACACCTTC,CASSDSRSGRRVGYTF
TRBD2,.,TRBV30,TRBJ2-1,TGTGCCTGGAGTGTAAATAGCGGGAGTGCCAATGAGCAGTTCTTC,CAWSVNSGSANEQFF
.,.,TRBV27,TRBJ2-7,TGTGCCAGCAGTTTAAGGGGGACAACCTACGAGCAGTACTTC,CASSLRGTTYEQYF
TRBD1,.,TRBV13,TRBJ2-6,TGTGCCAGCAGCGAACGGGACAGAAGCTCTGGGGCCAACGTCCTGACTTTC,CASSERDRSSGANVLTF
TRBD2,.,TRBV29-1,TRBJ2-3,TGCAGCGTTGTAGGCGGGAGGGCCGGAGATACGCAGTATTTT,CSVVGGRAGDTQYF
.,.,TRBV6-7,TRBJ2-1,TGTGCCAGCCGTGCGGGATACCGGGACTTCTCCTACAATGAGCAGTTCTTC,CASRAGYRDFSYNEQFF
TRBD2,.,TRBV15,TRBJ2-7,TGTGCCACCAGCCGAAGGGGGAGCGGGAGGTTCGACGAGCAGTACTTC,CATSRRGSGRFDEQYF
.,.,TRBV7-2,TRBJ2-5,TGTGCCAGCAGCTTGGCTGCACAAGAGACCCAGTACTTC,CASSLAAQETQYF
.,.,TRBV3-1/TRBV3-2,TRBJ1-1,TGTGCCAGCAGCCAGAGACGTCAGGCCACTGAAGCTTTCTTT,CASSQRRQATEAFF
TRBD2,.,TRBV10-3,TRBJ2-7,TGTGCCATCAGTGAGGGCAAAGCGGGAAATTCATACGAGCAGTACTTC,CAISEGKAGNSYEQYF
.,.,TRBV30,TRBJ1-6,TGTGCCTGGAGTGCCAAAGGACAGCTGGATTCACCCCTCCACTTT,CAWSAKGQLDSPLHF
.,.,TRBV7-9,TRBJ1-5,TGTGCCAGCAGCTTAGACTATCAGCCCCAGCATTTT,CASSLDYQPQHF
.,many,TRBV3-1/TRBV3-2,TRBJ2-5,TGTGCCAGCAGCCAGACGTTACTAGGGATGGAGACCCAGTACTTC,CASSQTLLGMETQYF
TRBD1,.,TRBV11-3,TRBJ1-1,TGTGCCAGCAGCCTCGGGACAGGGTATACTGAAGCTTTCTTT,CASSLGTGYTEAFF
.,.,TRBV7-7,TRBJ2-3,TGTGCTAGCAGCCATGGGGGCAGCACAGATACGCAGTATTTT,CASSHGGSTDTQYF
TRBD1,.,TRBV6-5,TRBJ1-6,TGTGCCAGCAGCTATGACAGGGGACATAATTCACCCCTCCACTTT,CASSYDRGHNSPLHF
TRBD1,few,TRBV28,TRBJ1-3,TGTGCCAGCAGTTTACCTTTGACAGGGGGCGAAGGTGGAAACACCATATATTTT,CASSLPLTGGEGGNTIYF
TRBD1,.,TRBV18,TRBJ2-7,TGTGCCAGCTCACCACCGGGACAGGGGGCCTCCTACGAGCAGTACTTC,CASSPPGQGASYEQYF
TRBD2,once,TRBV7-2,TRBJ2-7,TGTGCCAGCAGCCGGTATAGGACTAGCGGGTACGAGCAGTACTTC,CASSRYRTSGYEQYF
.,.,TRBV6-5,TRBJ2-2,TGTGCCAGCAGTCCCGACAGGCGAGAGGAGCTGTTTTTT,CASSPDRREELFF
TRBD2,.,TRBV28,TRBJ2-7,TGTGCCAGCGGCGGGAGTTACGAGCAGTACTTC,CASGGSYEQYF
.,.,TRBV18,TRBJ2-6,TGTGCCAGCTCACCCCTACCTACAGTCTCTGGGGCCAACGTCCTGACTTTC,CASSPLPTVSGANVLTF
.,.,TRBV7-9,TRBJ2-3,TGTGCCAGCAGCTTAGCGGTGGACAGTCCCCACACAGATACGCAGTATTTT,CASSLAVDSPHTDTQYF
.,.,TRBV7-2,TRBJ1-5,TGTGCCAGCAGCGCAAGAGGTTACAATCAGCCCCAGCATTTT,CASSARGYNQPQHF
TRBD1,.,TRBV27,TRBJ2-7,TGTGCCAGCAGCCGGACAGGGGTCTACGAGCAGTACTTC,CASSRTGVYEQYF
.,.,TRBV7-9,TRBJ2-7,TGTGCCAGCAGCTTAGGGACAGAGCAGTACTTC,CASSLGTEQYF
TRBD1,.,TRBV27,TRBJ1-6,TGTGCCAGCAGTTTAAACGACAGGGCGCCCCTCCACTTT,CASSLNDRAPLHF
TRBD2,.,TRBV9,TRBJ2-3,TGTGCCAGCAGCGTAGATTTCGGACTAGCGGAGCTTACAGATACGCAGTATTTT,CASSVDFGLAELTDTQYF
TRBD2,.,TRBV5-1,TRBJ2-1,TGCGCAACCACCGAGGGCGGGGGGTACAATGAGCAGTTCTTC,CATTEGGGYNEQFF